A selection of T cell receptor beta chains follows, all from one sample in a study of OX40 agonist ivuxolimab in advanced cancers. TCRdb keeps only in-frame clones here, not all; method: immunoSEQ multiplex PCR. The table records about 56,000 clones, roughly 82% of them present only once. Here the sequenced sample was CD4+ or CD8+ T cells sorted from blood, taken in a trial of the OX40 agonist ivuxolimab. These receptors all come from an adult with an advanced solid tumor such as melanoma, head and neck, liver or kidney cancer. CDR3s include the opening cysteine and the closing phenylalanine or tryptophan. D genes are given only for firm matches. Clone size is not always given. Where it is, it says once, few, many or a class for expanded clones.

j_gene	d_gene	abundance	v_gene	CDR3nt	CDR3aa
TRBJ1-1	-	-	TRBV5-1	TGCGCCAGCAGCTTGGGGACAGATATGAACACTGAAGCTTTCTTT	CASSLGTDMNTEAFF
TRBJ2-5	-	-	TRBV29-1	TGCAGCGTTCCCGCAGGGGGGTCTGAGACCCAGTACTTC	CSVPAGGSETQYF
TRBJ1-6	-	-	TRBV7-6	TGTGCCAGCAGCTTAGAGTCCCGGGATTCACCCCTCCACTTT	CASSLESRDSPLHF
TRBJ1-1	-	-	TRBV6-5	TGTGCCAGCAGCTTACAGTTTTTAACTGAAGCTTTCTTT	CASSLQFLTEAFF
TRBJ1-6	-	-	TRBV6-5	TGTGCCACCCTCCGGAGTGTGGGTTCACCCCTCCACTTT	CATLRSVGSPLHF
TRBJ1-5	TRBD1	-	TRBV6-1	TGTGCCAGCAGTCTACAGGGGGGCAATCAGCCCCAGCATTTT	CASSLQGGNQPQHF
TRBJ1-3	-	-	TRBV4-3	TGCGCCAGCAGCCAAAGCAGGGGAGGAAACACCATATATTTT	CASSQSRGGNTIYF
TRBJ2-5	-	-	TRBV7-2	TGTGCCAGCAGCTCCTCCTGGGGGGAGACCCAGTACTTC	CASSSSWGETQYF
TRBJ2-3	-	-	TRBV10-2	TGCGCCAGCATTGACGTCGGGGGCCCCACAGATACGCAGTATTTT	CASIDVGGPTDTQYF
TRBJ2-7	-	-	TRBV30	TGTGCCTGGAGTGATGGCAGAAGTTACGAGCAGTACTTC	CAWSDGRSYEQYF
TRBJ2-5	-	-	TRBV5-1	TGCGCCAGCAGCTCCGGACAGGGACTACATCAAGAGACCCAGTACTTC	CASSSGQGLHQETQYF
TRBJ1-4	TRBD1	-	TRBV27	TGTGCCAGCAGACCTGACAGGGTCGGCGGAAAACTGTTTTTT	CASRPDRVGGKLFF
TRBJ2-1	TRBD1	once	TRBV15	TGTGCCACCAGCATCAGACAGGGTCGGTACAATGAGCAGTTCTTC	CATSIRQGRYNEQFF
TRBJ2-2	-	-	TRBV6-1	TGTGCCAGCAAGGAGGCCCCGAACACCGGGGAGCTGTTTTTT	CASKEAPNTGELFF
TRBJ2-7	TRBD2	-	TRBV4-1	TGCGCCAGCAGCCTCACTAGCGGGGGCAACTCCTACGAGCAGTACTTC	CASSLTSGGNSYEQYF